The rows below give T cell receptor beta chains drawn from one sample of a study of control samples from healthy donors and cancer patients. The repertoire was sequenced with immunoSEQ multiplex PCR; TCRdb's copy has only in-frame clones and lacks some. The sample gives over 85,000 clones, more than 85% of which show up once; over 1.3% is in the top ten. The specimen was blood. Every receptor here comes from a woman in her twenties or thirties in good health. CDR3s include the opening cysteine and the closing phenylalanine or tryptophan. The order of the fields is D gene, J gene, clone size, V gene, CDR3 DNA, CDR3 protein. D genes are given only for firm matches. Size is stated for part of the rows, as once, few or many counts, or as a class when the clone is expanded.

TRBD1 | TRBJ2-2 | . | TRBV11-3 | TGTGCCAGCAGCTTAGGCCAGGGACAGCGGAACACCGGGGAGCTGTTTTTT | CASSLGQGQRNTGELFF
TRBD2 | TRBJ2-5 | . | TRBV7-9 | TGTGCCAGCAGCACTAGCGAGCAAGAGACCCAGTACTTC | CASSTSEQETQYF
. | TRBJ1-1 | . | TRBV3-1/TRBV3-2 | TGTGCCAGCGGCTTCAGGGGGAACACTGAAGCTTTCTTT | CASGFRGNTEAFF
. | TRBJ1-5 | once | TRBV6-6 | TGTGCCAGCCGAACCGGTACAGGGACGAAGACCCAGCATTTT | CASRTGTGTKTQHF
. | TRBJ1-2 | . | TRBV29-1 | TGCAGCGTTGATCCGGGGTATGGCTACACCTTC | CSVDPGYGYTF
. | TRBJ1-1 | once | TRBV7-9 | TGTGCCAGCAGCTTAGGAGGGGGGAACACTGAAGCTTTCTTT | CASSLGGGNTEAFF
TRBD1 | TRBJ2-3 | . | TRBV10-3 | TGTGCCATCAGGGGGACAGGGTCAGTGGATACGCAGTATTTT | CAIRGTGSVDTQYF
. | TRBJ2-1 | . | TRBV19 | TGTGCCAGTAGTACAACCTCAGGGGCCTCGGCGTTCTTC | CASSTTSGASAFF
TRBD1 | TRBJ1-4 | . | TRBV27 | TGTGCCAGCAGCCGGAGACAGGGGTCAGGGGAAAAACTGTTTTTT | CASSRRQGSGEKLFF
TRBD2 | TRBJ2-5 | . | TRBV6-1 | TGTGCCAGCAGTGAAGCTCCGCGGGGGGGCCGGTTAGAGACCCAGTACTTC | CASSEAPRGGRLETQYF
TRBD2 | TRBJ2-1 | once | TRBV7-9 | TGTGCCAGCAGCTGGACTAGCGGGAGGGCCGATTACTTCAATGAGCAGTTCTTC | CASSWTSGRADYFNEQFF
TRBD1 | TRBJ2-2 | . | TRBV3-1/TRBV3-2 | TGTGCCAGCAGCCTAGGACAGGGGAACACCGGGGAGCTGTTTTTT | CASSLGQGNTGELFF
. | TRBJ1-1 | . | TRBV5-1 | TGCGCCAGCAGCCAACAGGGTACGTACACTGAAGCTTTCTTT | CASSQQGTYTEAFF
. | TRBJ2-1 | . | TRBV7-9 | TGTGCCAGCAGCTTACAGGTGGGAGCCTACAATGAGCAGTTCTTC | CASSLQVGAYNEQFF
TRBD1 | TRBJ1-1 | once | TRBV5-1 | TGCGCCAGCAGCACAGACAGGGGGAACACTGAAGCTTTCTTT | CASSTDRGNTEAFF
. | TRBJ1-6 | . | TRBV28 | TGTGCCAGCAGTTTATCAACAGGACCTTGGATTGATTCACCCCTCCACTTT | CASSLSTGPWIDSPLHF